Presented here are 20 T cell receptor beta chains from one specimen sequenced in a study of identifying expanded T cells in peripheral blood. Data came from immunoSEQ multiplex PCR; TCRdb stores just in-frame clones and leaves some out. The sample includes about 90,000 clones, roughly 87% of them seen just once. Sequencing used blood. Source of these receptors: a person aged 18 to 69 in good health.

The rearrangement uses TRBV7-2 and TRBJ2-2; D is unresolved. V lost 5 bases and J lost 6, with 10 bases in between. From germline, CDR1 is SGHTA and CDR2 FQGNSA. The CDR3 loop spans 13 amino acids. As DNA, the CDR3 is TGTGCCAGCAGCGCTCAGAGCTCCGGGGAGCTGTTTTTT. Translated: CASSAQSSGELFF.

The chain couples TRBV7-8 to TRBJ2-1; no firm D call. V lost 2 bases to trimming and J lost 5 bases, with 25 bases between them. The germline CDR1 and CDR2 sequences are SGHVS and FQNEAQ. The CDR3 covers 19 residues. The CDR3 loop reads CASSLRNAGYIDSNNEQFF. The CDR3 nucleotides read TGTGCCAGCAGCTTAAGGAACGCAGGATACATTGATTCGAACAATGAGCAGTTCTTC.

With regard to this clone: The sample holds other DNA sequences that translate to the same CDR3. The J gene is TRBJ1-5, the V gene TRBV30; D is uncertain. Germline V gives CDR1 GTSNPN, CDR2 SVGIG (reference sequence). The CDR3 consists of 13 residues. V lost 0 bases and J lost 2, with 5 bases in between. The DNA of the CDR3 is TGTGCCTGGAGTGTATCTGGCAATCAGCCCCAGCATTTT. This sequence encodes CAWSVSGNQPQHF. Full variable domain (outside the CDR3, taken from reference TRBV30 and TRBJ1-5): SQTIHQWPATLVQPVGSPLSLECTVEGTSNPNLYWYRQAAGRGLQLLFYSVGIGQISSEVPQNLSASRPQDRQFILSSKKLLLSDSGFYLCAWSVSGNQPQHFGDGTRLSIL.

The chain recombines TRBV9 with TRBJ2-3; D is uncertain. In germline, CDR1 is SGDLS, CDR2 YYNGEE. V gave up 3 bases and J gave up 9 bases, with 11 bases separating them. The CDR3 length is 12 residues. DNA for the CDR3: TGTGCCAGCAGCGAGCCTAGAACAACGCAGTATTTT. This encodes CASSEPRTTQYF.

CDR3 sequence: CASSQSGAGNTIYF. The CDR3 bases are TGCGCCAGCAGCCAGTCAGGGGCTGGAAACACCATATATTTT. This chain links TRBV4-3 with TRBJ1-3; TRBD1 might be the D (6 bases). The CDR3 contains 14 residues. Germline CDR1 LGHNA, CDR2 YSLEER. The V and J ends lost 3 bases and 2 bases respectively, with 8 bases between them.

The chain is built from TRBV7-2 and TRBJ2-3; perhaps TRBD2 as D (5 bases). The CDR3 spans 12 residues. Germline assignment: CDR1 SGHTA and CDR2 FQGNSA. Between the trimmed V and J ends, which lost 4 bases and 7 bases, there was a span of 9 bases. The CDR3 protein is CASSSWRNTQYF. CDR3 nucleotide sequence: TGTGCCAGCAGCTCCTGGAGGAATACGCAGTATTTT.

The V gene is TRBV7-2, the J gene TRBJ2-3; D may be TRBD1 (6 bases). Germline CDR1 SGHTA, CDR2 FQGNSA. This CDR3 contains 15 residues. The V end lost 2 bases, the J end lost 4 bases, and 13 bases lay between the germline ends. The DNA of the CDR3 is TGTGCCAGCAGCTTAAGACAGGTTGTCTCAGATACGCAGTATTTT. Protein product: CASSLRQVVSDTQYF.

The rearrangement uses TRBV5-4 and TRBJ1-1; the match to TRBD1 covers 7 bases. From germline, CDR1 is SGHNT and CDR2 YYREEE (reference sequence). Trimming at V came to 0 bases and at J to 0 bases, leaving 17 bases not matched to a gene. The CDR3 totals 20 residues. CDR3 residues: CASSLEPNTGARLMNTEAFF. The CDR3 DNA sequence: TGTGCCAGCAGCTTGGAGCCTAACACAGGGGCACGTCTAATGAACACTGAAGCTTTCTTT.

The chain has TRBV18 and TRBJ2-2; tentatively, D is TRBD1 (6 bases). The length of the CDR3 is 14 residues. The V gene lost 6 bases and the J gene lost 6 bases, with 14 bases spanning the gap. Germline V gives CDR1 KGHSH, CDR2 LQKENI. The CDR3 nucleotides are TGTGCCAGCTCTACCTGGGACAAGGCCGGGGAGCTGTTTTTT. Translated: CASSTWDKAGELFF.

Notes on this clone: Mismatch with germline at one junction end may stem from a read error. The chain has TRBV10-3 and TRBJ1-3; D ambiguous. Germline CDR1 reads ENHRY; CDR2 reads SYGVKD. The CDR3 runs to 15 residues. The CDR3 here is CAISDTRLAGNTIYF. In nucleotides, the CDR3 is TGTGCCATCAGTGACACGCGACTGGCTGGGAACACCATATATTTT.

This clone was observed once. V gene TRBV7-6 combines with J gene TRBJ1-6; TRBD1 aligns across 7 bases. Germline V gives CDR1 SGHVS, CDR2 FNYEAQ. With V trimmed by 5 bases and J by 8 bases, 6 bases remained unmatched. This CDR3 spans 14 amino acids. The CDR3 DNA follows: TGTGCCAGCAGCCCAGGGACAGAGGATTCACCCCTCCACTTT. Protein: CASSPGTEDSPLHF.

V is TRBV7-9 and J is TRBJ1-2, with TRBD1 matching over 7 bases. V was clipped by 4 bases and J by 3 bases; unmatched bases: 8. The CDR3 is 15 residues long. CDR1 is SEHNR, CDR2 FQNEAQ, per germline (reference sequence). Here the CDR3 reads CASSSSGQAHYGYTF. CDR3 in DNA: TGTGCCAGCAGCTCTTCCGGACAGGCTCACTATGGCTACACCTTC.

The V call is TRBV6-5, the J call TRBJ2-1, with TRBD2 matching over 8 bases. CDR1 and CDR2 (germline): MNHEY, SVGAGI. This CDR3 contains 16 residues. V was clipped by 2 bases and J by 5 bases; unmatched bases: 8. CDR3 region: CASSYLRSGGNNEQFF. The CDR3 DNA sequence: TGTGCCAGCAGTTACCTCAGAAGCGGGGGAAACAATGAGCAGTTCTTC.

This clone was counted between two and nine times. The chain carries TRBV5-1 and TRBJ1-5; D possibly corresponds to TRBD1 (5 bases). The CDR3 covers 15 residues. Germline loops: CDR1 SGHRS, CDR2 YFSETQ. V shed 0 bases and J shed 6 bases, with 13 bases lying between them. CDR3 amino acids: CASSLAGRVGQPQHF. DNA for the CDR3: TGCGCCAGCAGCTTGGCCGGCAGGGTGGGTCAGCCCCAGCATTTT.

V usage is TRBV7-2 and J usage is TRBJ1-2; D call uncertain. CDR3 length equals 14 residues. CDR1 SGHTA and CDR2 FQGNSA come from the germline V gene. Trimming cost V 3 bases and J 14 bases, with 22 bases left between them. The CDR3 nucleotides read TGTGCCAGCAGCTTGCCCAGGAGGACGGCACCGAAAACCTTC. Translating it yields CASSLPRRTAPKTF.

This chain links TRBV9 with TRBJ2-1; the match to TRBD2 covers 8 bases. V was clipped by 0 bases and J by 7 bases; unmatched bases: 3. CDR1 SGDLS and CDR2 YYNGEE come from the germline V gene. The CDR3 sequence is 14 residues long. The CDR3 spells CASSVGSGANEQFF. In DNA form, the CDR3 reads TGTGCCAGCAGCGTAGGTAGCGGGGCGAATGAGCAGTTCTTC.

The V call is TRBV9, the J call TRBJ2-1, with D hard to call. Germline CDR1 SGDLS, CDR2 YYNGEE. V lost 1 base and J lost 1, with 12 bases in between. This CDR3 is built from 16 residues. The CDR3 spells CASSVYTAVSYNEQFF. CDR3 nucleotides: TGTGCCAGCAGCGTATATACGGCTGTTTCCTACAATGAGCAGTTCTTC.

The chain employs TRBV6-1 and TRBJ2-5, with a possible D match to TRBD2 (5 bases). The length of the CDR3 is 14 residues. Per germline, CDR1 MNHNS and CDR2 SASEGT. The germline V and J ends were trimmed by 4 bases and 4 bases, with 13 bases remaining between them. The CDR3 region has the DNA TGTGCCAGCAGTGGAGGGAAGGTGGCAGAGACCCAGTACTTC. It encodes CASSGGKVAETQYF.

This rearrangement joins TRBV19 to TRBJ2-5; tentative D call: TRBD2 (5 bases). Germline CDR1 is LNHDA and CDR2 is SQIVND (reference sequence). Trimming stripped 7 bases from V and 5 bases from J, with 11 bases between. This CDR3 comprises 12 residues. CDR3 in amino acids: CASIGSGETQYF. CDR3 in DNA: TGTGCCAGTATCGGGTCGGGGGAGACCCAGTACTTC.

The count of this clone is one. V usage is TRBV6-5 and J usage is TRBJ1-5; no clear D gene. Trimming pared 8 bases from V and 5 bases from J, leaving 13 bases between. The CDR3 is 13 residues long. In germline, CDR1 is MNHEY, CDR2 SVGAGI. Written as DNA, the CDR3 is TGTGCCAGCGGGGAGGCCCGACATCAGCCCCAGCATTTT. This sequence encodes CASGEARHQPQHF.